Listed here are 27 T cell receptor beta chains from one sample, sequenced in a study of CD8 T cells in Susac syndrome. cDNA came from 0.5 to 1 ug RNA primed by random hexamers. TCRdb recomputed calls from the immunoSEQ multiplex PCR reads with MiXCR, one row per CDR3 protein. The sample records some 90,000 distinct CDR3 sequences, about 93% being singletons. The source material was CD8+ T cells from PBMCs. These receptors all stem from a human donor in good health.

The chain couples TRBV12-3 or TRBV12-4 to TRBJ1-1, with a possible D match to TRBD1 (6 bases). Trimming removed 3 bases at V and 4 bases at J, with 9 bases between. The CDR3 consists of 13 residues. CDR3 in amino acids: CASSFSQGTEAFF. In DNA, the CDR3 is TGTGCCAGCAGTTTCTCACAGGGCACTGAAGCTTTCTTT.

V gene TRBV3-1 combines with J gene TRBJ1-2; unclear D gene. Looked up from germline, CDR1 is LGHDT and CDR2 is YNNKEL (reference sequence). Trimming stripped 0 bases from V and 6 bases from J, with 5 bases between. The CDR3 sequence is 12 residues long. CDR3: CASSQDRHGYTF. The CDR3 coding sequence is TGTGCCAGCAGCCAAGACAGACATGGCTACACCTTC.

The genes are TRBV29-1 and TRBJ2-2, with D unclear. CDR3 length: 11 amino acids. Trimming took 4 bases from V and 6 from J, leaving 6 bases between them. The V gene's germline CDR1 is SQVTM and CDR2 ANQGSEA. CDR3 DNA sequence: TGCAGCGTTGTGGTCTCCGGGGAGCTGTTTTTT. This encodes CSVVVSGELFF.

The rearrangement uses TRBV2 and TRBJ2-3; D not resolved. Germline lookup yields CDR1 SNHLY and CDR2 FYNNEI. The CDR3 is 15 amino acids. V lost 6 bases and J 0 bases, leaving 13 bases between the germline ends. This CDR3 reads CASSPLQTSTDTQYF. The CDR3 nucleotides are TGTGCCAGCAGCCCGTTGCAGACTAGCACAGATACGCAGTATTTT. Full variable domain (remainder filled in from reference TRBV2 and TRBJ2-3): EPEVTQTPSHQVTQMGQEVILRCVPISNHLYFYWYRQILGQKVEFLVSFYNNEISEKSEIFDDQFSVERPDGSNFTLKIRSTKLEDSAMYFCASSPLQTSTDTQYFGPGTRLTVL.

For the CDR3, the DNA is TGCGCCAGCAGCCCATATCCGGGGGACGGCACTGAAGCTTTCTTT. Translated, it gives CASSPYPGDGTEAFF. V and J are TRBV5-1 and TRBJ1-1; possibly TRBD1 for D (5 bases). The CDR3 has 15 residues. V shed 4 bases and J shed 4 bases, with 17 bases lying between them. Germline V gene lookup returns CDR1 SGHRS and CDR2 YFSETQ.

Here the CDR3 reads CASSGPGGQSNQPQHF. CDR3 DNA sequence: TGCGCCAGCAGTGGTCCCGGGGGGCAGAGCAATCAGCCCCAGCATTTT. The chain uses TRBV23-1 and TRBJ1-5, with D perhaps TRBD1 (6 bases). TRBV23-1 is known as an ORF, though its function is uncertain. This CDR3 is 16 amino acids long. Trimming pared 5 bases from V and 1 base from J, leaving 15 bases between.

This rearrangement joins TRBV13 to TRBJ2-5; D uncertain. The CDR3 has 13 residues. The ends were cut back, 3 bases at V and 4 bases at J, with 9 bases in the middle. Germline assignment: CDR1 PRHDT and CDR2 FYEKMQ (reference sequence). The CDR3 spells CASSLGFRETQYF. The DNA for the CDR3 is TGTGCCAGCAGCTTGGGGTTCCGAGAGACCCAGTACTTC.

The V call is TRBV2, the J call TRBJ2-5; no clear D gene. CDR3 size: 12 residues. From germline, CDR1 is SNHLY and CDR2 FYNNEI. V was pared by 8 bases and J by 5 bases, with 12 bases between. CDR3 DNA: TGTGCCAGCCTAACCTTTGGCGAGACCCAGTACTTC. It is translated as CASLTFGETQYF.

The chain links TRBV4-1 to TRBJ2-3; a possible D gene is TRBD1 (6 bases). Germline values: CDR1 MGHRA, CDR2 YSYEKL. The CDR3 totals 20 residues. V was shortened by 1 base and J by 0 bases, with 23 bases between the two germline ends. The CDR3 is CASSQAYLPRSGASTDTQYF. CDR3 nucleotides: TGCGCCAGCAGCCAAGCCTATTTGCCTCGTTCAGGGGCGAGCACAGATACGCAGTATTTT.

Comments on this clonotype: One end of the junction varies from germline; a read error may be responsible. This chain links TRBV7-9 with TRBJ2-3; tentative D call: TRBD2 (5 bases). Germline V gene data show CDR1 as SEHNR and CDR2 as FQNEAQ (reference sequence). CDR3 length: 16 amino acids. Written as DNA, the CDR3 is TGTGCCAGCAGTTTAGGTAGGCTAGCCAACACAGATACGCAGTATTTT. This translates into CASSLGRLANTDTQYF.

The rearrangement uses TRBV3-1 and TRBJ2-3; 11 bases are a match to TRBD2. This CDR3 is built from 18 residues. V shed 5 bases and J 0 bases; nucleotides not matched to a gene: 10. CDR1 LGHDT and CDR2 YNNKEL come from the germline V gene (reference sequence). CDR3 protein: CASSKLAGALSSTDTQYF. CDR3 DNA: TGTGCCAGCAGCAAACTAGCGGGAGCTCTCTCTAGCACAGATACGCAGTATTTT.

The J gene is TRBJ1-2, the V gene TRBV7-9; 8 nucleotides agree with TRBD1. Germline V gives CDR1 SEHNR, CDR2 FQNEAQ (reference sequence). The CDR3 length is 16 residues. After removal of 3 bases from V and 1 base from J, the junction contained 7 bases not matched to a gene. The CDR3 bases are TGTGCCAGCAGCTTTTGGGACAGGCAGAGTAACTATGGCTACACCTTC. Translating it yields CASSFWDRQSNYGYTF.

The rearrangement uses TRBV7-8 and TRBJ1-2, with unresolved D. Germline loops: CDR1 SGHVS, CDR2 FQNEAQ. The CDR3 spans 12 residues. Trimming left V 5 bases short and J 8 bases short, with 12 bases between. CDR3 amino acids: CASSEEARGYTF. CDR3 DNA: TGTGCCAGCAGCGAGGAGGCGCGGGGCTACACCTTC.

This chain links TRBV25-1 with TRBJ1-1; a possible D gene is TRBD1 (5 bases). V lost 0 bases, J lost 7 bases, and 12 bases lay in between. The CDR3 covers 14 residues. Germline CDR1 reads MGHDK; CDR2 reads SYGVNS. The CDR3 reads CASSEYGRVVEAFF. CDR3 sequence (DNA): TGTGCCAGCAGTGAATACGGCAGGGTGGTTGAAGCTTTCTTT. Drawing the rest from reference TRBV25-1 and TRBJ1-1, the complete variable domain is EADIYQTPRYLVIGTGKKITLECSQTMGHDKMYWYQQDPGMELHLIHYSYGVNSTEKGDLSSESTVSRIRTEHFPLTLESARPSHTSQYLCASSEYGRVVEAFFGQGTRLTVV.

The chain uses TRBV7-7 and TRBJ2-5; D unclear. The germline gives CDR1 SSHAT, CDR2 FNYEAQ (reference sequence). V was clipped by 1 base and J by 4 bases, with 13 bases between them. The CDR3 totals 15 residues. The CDR3 loop is CASSLERAWGETQYF. As DNA, the CDR3 is TGTGCCAGCAGCTTAGAAAGAGCCTGGGGAGAGACCCAGTACTTC.

The J gene is TRBJ2-4, the V gene TRBV21-1. TRBV21-1 is given as a pseudogene. This CDR3 is 15 amino acids long. CDR3 nucleotides: TGTGCCAGCAGCAAGGCCTTCTTAGCCAAAAACATTCAGTACTTC. Its translation: CASSKAFLAKNIQYF.

The rearrangement uses TRBV7-6 and TRBJ1-1, with D maybe TRBD1 (5 bases). Germline values: CDR1 SGHVS, CDR2 FNYEAQ. Trimming took 7 bases from V and 3 from J, leaving 6 bases between them. CDR3 length equals 11 residues. The CDR3 loop is CASKGDTEAFF. The CDR3 nucleotides are TGTGCCAGCAAAGGGGACACTGAAGCTTTCTTT.

This clonotype was counted once. The chain links TRBV6-1 to TRBJ2-7; D unresolved. Trimming cost V 0 bases and J 6 bases, with 3 bases left between them. Germline CDR1 reads MNHNS; CDR2 reads SASEGT. This CDR3 is built from 11 residues. As DNA, the CDR3 is TGTGCCAGCAGTGAAGCGGGCGAGCAGTACTTC. Its translation: CASSEAGEQYF.

CDR3 nucleotide sequence: TGTGCCAGCTGGCGGGGGGTGGGCACAGATACGCAGTATTTT. This encodes CASWRGVGTDTQYF. The chain combines TRBV9 with TRBJ2-3; 8 bases are shared with TRBD2. Germline assignment: CDR1 SGDLS and CDR2 YYNGEE. CDR3 length equals 14 residues. The J segment lost 1 base and the V segment lost 7 bases, leaving 5 bases of the junction unmatched.

The chain recombines TRBV3-1 with TRBJ2-3; D uncertain. Trimming stripped 6 bases from V and 4 bases from J, with 26 bases between. The CDR3 consists of 18 residues. Germline V gives CDR1 LGHDT, CDR2 YNNKEL (reference sequence). CDR3 sequence (DNA): TGTGCCAGCAGGTTCTCGATGGGTGACGAGAAAGGATCAGATACGCAGTATTTT. Protein: CASRFSMGDEKGSDTQYF.

CDR3 in amino acids: CATSDAGVDTQYF. The CDR3 DNA sequence: TGTGCCACCAGTGACGCCGGAGTCGATACGCAGTATTTT. The gene calls are TRBV24-1 and TRBJ2-3; D gene uncertain. V gave up 4 bases and J gave up 6 bases, with 10 bases separating them. The CDR3 is made up of 13 amino acids. Germline CDR1 reads KGHDR; CDR2 reads SFDVKD.

The V and J genes are TRBV6-2 or TRBV6-3 and TRBJ2-6; no clear D gene. V was cut by 2 bases and J by 2 bases, with 7 bases left in between. Germline values: CDR1 MNHEY, CDR2 SVGEGT. This CDR3 has 15 residues. CDR3 sequence reads: CASSYDGPGANVLTF. As DNA, the CDR3 is TGTGCCAGCAGTTACGATGGTCCTGGGGCCAACGTCCTGACTTTC.

On this clonotype: Germline is not matched at one junction end, which may reflect a read error. The V gene is TRBV3-1, the J gene TRBJ2-7; 8 bases agree with TRBD2. Germline V CDR1 and CDR2: LGHDT, YNNKEL (reference sequence). The CDR3 totals 11 residues. For the CDR3, the DNA is TGCTCACGGGGGGGCCCCTACGAGCAGTACTTC. This encodes CSRGGPYEQYF.

This clonotype was seen just once. The chain employs TRBV7-2 and TRBJ2-1, with 10 bases lining up with TRBD2. The length of the CDR3 is 19 residues. The junction had 21 bases not matched to a gene; V was cut back by 5 bases and J by 8 bases. Germline V CDR1 and CDR2: SGHTA, FQGNSA. The CDR3 nucleotides read TGTGCCAGCAGCCCTCAATCTAGAGCGGGGGGGCGTCATACCCATGAGCAGTTCTTC. Its translation: CASSPQSRAGGRHTHEQFF.

This clonotype came up once. The J gene is TRBJ2-2, the V gene TRBV4-1; possible D gene TRBD2, 7 bases. V gave up 1 base and J gave up 5 bases, with 11 bases separating them. The CDR3 runs to 15 residues. Germline V gene sequence: CDR1 MGHRA, CDR2 YSYEKL. CDR3 amino acids: CASSQGGGGTGELFF. The CDR3 bases are TGCGCCAGCAGCCAAGGAGGGGGGGGTACCGGGGAGCTGTTTTTT.

The CDR3 DNA is TGTGCCAGCAGCTCAGCGCGCACCGGGGAGCTGTTTTTT. This gives the protein CASSSARTGELFF. The gene calls are TRBV7-2 and TRBJ2-2; D uncertain. V gave up 4 bases and J gave up 4 bases, with 7 bases separating them. CDR3 length: 13 residues. Germline values: CDR1 SGHTA, CDR2 FQGNSA.

The chain couples TRBV5-1 to TRBJ2-3, with 11 bases lining up with TRBD2. Germline V gene sequence: CDR1 SGHRS, CDR2 YFSETQ. V shed 3 bases, J shed 2 bases, and the junction held 5 bases outside the gene matches. The CDR3 runs 16 residues. The CDR3 is CASSSTGLAATDTQYF. The CDR3 nucleotides read TGCGCCAGCAGCTCGACGGGACTAGCGGCCACAGATACGCAGTATTTT.